One sample yielded the 23 T cell receptor beta chains listed below, sequenced in a study of cytomegalovirus exposure and HLA in healthy donors. The PCR was carried out with 60 Vbeta primers and 13 Jbeta primers. Profiled with immunoSEQ multiplex PCR; TCRdb holds only in-frame clones, not every one. The sample records approximately 100,000 clones, 79% being singletons. The sequenced sample consisted of PBMCs. The source is a woman aged 40 to 50 in good health and CMV-seronegative.

The sample holds a few counts of this clone. The chain has TRBV5-6 and TRBJ1-6, with no clear D. The CDR3 is made up of 15 amino acids. Germline loops: CDR1 SGHDT, CDR2 YYEEEE. Trimming took off 6 bases at V and 0 bases at J, with 10 bases between the two ends. CDR3 in amino acids: CASNRPSSYNSPLHF. The CDR3 DNA sequence: TGTGCCAGCAACCGACCTAGCTCCTATAATTCACCCCTCCACTTT.

The genes are TRBV19 and TRBJ1-5; the D gene is possibly TRBD1 (5 bases). Trimming stripped 5 bases from V and 1 base from J, with 12 bases between. The CDR3 has 15 residues. Germline assignment: CDR1 LNHDA and CDR2 SQIVND (reference sequence). The CDR3 sequence: CASSFERGSNQPQHF. The CDR3 coding sequence is TGTGCCAGTAGTTTCGAACGGGGGAGCAATCAGCCCCAGCATTTT.

In this sample, this clone turned up a few times. V and J are TRBV6-1 and TRBJ1-1, with D possibly being TRBD1 (6 bases). Germline CDR1 and CDR2: MNHNS and SASEGT. CDR3 length: 16 residues. Trimming took 4 bases from V and 4 from J, leaving 19 bases between them. CDR3 in DNA: TGTGCCAGCAGTGCCCCGGACAGAGCGCGATTCACTGAAGCTTTCTTT. Amino acids: CASSAPDRARFTEAFF.

The CDR3 loop is CASARQGETRETQYF. The CDR3 DNA sequence: TGTGCCAGCGCCCGTCAGGGGGAGACAAGGGAGACCCAGTACTTC. V and J are TRBV9 and TRBJ2-5; 7 bases line up with TRBD1. This CDR3 is 15 amino acids long. The germline CDR1 and CDR2 sequences are SGDLS and YYNGEE. The junction had 14 bases not matched to a gene; V was cut back by 7 bases and J by 5 bases.

The CDR3, as DNA: TGTGCCAGCAGCCCACAGGGTGAGGAGACCCAGTACTTC. This codes for CASSPQGEETQYF. The chain recombines TRBV6-6 with TRBJ2-5; D may be TRBD1 (6 bases). The germline gives CDR1 MNHNY, CDR2 SVGAGI (reference sequence). The CDR3 loop spans 13 amino acids. The V and J ends lost 6 bases and 5 bases respectively, with 13 bases between them.

The chain has TRBV27 and TRBJ1-6; a possible D gene is TRBD1 (5 bases). Germline V gene lookup returns CDR1 MNHEY and CDR2 SMNVEV (reference sequence). The CDR3 contains 18 residues. Trimming took off 5 bases at V and 2 bases at J, with 19 bases between the two ends. The CDR3: CASSPLGGKGAYNSPLHF. The CDR3 nucleotides read TGTGCCAGCAGTCCTTTGGGGGGGAAAGGTGCCTATAATTCACCCCTCCACTTT.

The V and J genes are TRBV6-1 and TRBJ2-7; a weak D match, TRBD2 (5 bases). The CDR3 extends over 15 amino acids. Germline V CDR1 and CDR2: MNHNS, SASEGT. Trimming removed 4 bases from V and 7 bases from J, with 20 bases in between. CDR3: CASSGGFRPGDEQYF. In DNA form, the CDR3 reads TGTGCCAGCAGTGGCGGGTTTCGACCTGGAGATGAGCAGTACTTC.

CDR3 sequence reads: CASSFRTGAGNTIYF. The CDR3 DNA follows: TGTGCCAGCAGCTTTCGGACAGGGGCTGGAAACACCATATATTTT. The V and J genes are TRBV7-8 and TRBJ1-3, with 9 bases matching TRBD1. The CDR3 spans 15 residues. Germline CDR1 SGHVS, CDR2 FQNEAQ. After removal of 3 bases from V and 2 bases from J, the junction contained 2 bases not matched to a gene.

J is TRBJ1-5 and V is TRBV19; perhaps TRBD1 as D (6 bases). CDR3 length: 14 residues. Trimming left V 5 bases short and J 3 bases short, with 11 bases between. Germline lookup yields CDR1 LNHDA and CDR2 SQIVND (reference sequence). CDR3 nucleotides: TGTGCCAGTAGTTTCACAGGGCCCAATCAGCCCCAGCATTTT. This sequence encodes CASSFTGPNQPQHF.

This chain joins TRBV27 and TRBJ1-2, with 8 bases that match TRBD1. The length of the CDR3 is 14 residues. After removal of 3 bases from V and 7 bases from J, the junction contained 7 bases not matched to a gene. Germline V CDR1 and CDR2: MNHEY, SMNVEV (reference sequence). This CDR3 is CASSLGRGRGGYTF. The CDR3, as DNA: TGTGCCAGCAGTTTGGGCAGGGGGCGGGGTGGCTACACCTTC.

The rearrangement joins TRBV11-2 to TRBJ1-2; the D gene is possibly TRBD1 (6 bases). The germline CDR1 and CDR2 sequences are SGHAT and FQNNGV. The V end lost 0 bases, the J end lost 5 bases, and 10 bases lay between the germline ends. The CDR3 runs to 14 residues. The CDR3 nucleotides are TGTGCCAGCAGCTTAGAGCAGGGGAAGTATGGCTACACCTTC. This encodes CASSLEQGKYGYTF.

The chain joins TRBV7-9 to TRBJ1-4; D not certain. Germline CDR1 SEHNR, CDR2 FQNEAQ (reference sequence). The length of the CDR3 is 14 residues. V lost 4 bases, J lost 3 bases, and 9 bases lay in between. The CDR3 protein is CASSSEVSNEKLFF. In DNA form, the CDR3 reads TGTGCCAGCAGCTCCGAGGTTTCTAATGAAAAACTGTTTTTT.

Regarding this clone: The junction does not match germline at one end; this may be a read error. The V gene is TRBV7-9, the J gene TRBJ1-2; TRBD1 might be the D (6 bases). This CDR3 comprises 14 residues. Looked up from germline, CDR1 is SEHNR and CDR2 is FQNEAQ (reference sequence). For the CDR3, the DNA is TGTTCCAGCAGCCCACAGGGAGCTAACTATGGCTACACCTTC. This translates into CSSSPQGANYGYTF.

The chain joins TRBV30 to TRBJ2-1; TRBD2 might be the D (5 bases). The germline CDR1 and CDR2 sequences are GTSNPN and SVGIG (reference sequence). CDR3 length: 13 residues. The V end was cut by 5 bases, the J end by 8 bases, with 16 bases between. CDR3 sequence reads: CAWGLDPGDEQFF. CDR3 coding DNA: TGTGCCTGGGGACTTGATCCTGGGGATGAGCAGTTCTTC.

This chain uses TRBV5-1 with TRBJ1-1, with D perhaps TRBD1 (6 bases). V was cut by 2 bases and J by 4 bases, with 15 bases left in between. CDR1 and CDR2 (germline): SGHRS, YFSETQ. The CDR3 has 15 residues. DNA of the CDR3: TGCGCCAGCAGCTTTAAGCAACAGGGCAGCACTGAAGCTTTCTTT. As protein: CASSFKQQGSTEAFF. Together with reference TRBV5-1 and TRBJ1-1, the CDR3 gives the full variable domain: KAGVTQTPRYLIKTRGQQVTLSCSPISGHRSVSWYQQTPGQGLQFLFEYFSETQRNKGNFPGRFSGRQFSNSRSEMNVSTLELGDSALYLCASSFKQQGSTEAFFGQGTRLTVV.

This clone was seen only a few times. The chain employs TRBV7-2 and TRBJ1-1; 7 positions agree with TRBD1. Germline V gene sequence: CDR1 SGHTA, CDR2 FQGNSA. The CDR3 spans 16 residues. The V segment lost 5 bases and the J segment 8 bases; nucleotides outside the gene matches: 17. The CDR3 loop reads CASSHPGGLPLYEAFF. The CDR3 DNA follows: TGTGCCAGCAGCCATCCAGGGGGTCTCCCTTTGTACGAAGCTTTCTTT.

The CDR3 nucleotides read TGTGCCAGCATTATGGCAAACACTGAAGCTTTCTTT. It is translated as CASIMANTEAFF. This chain joins TRBV6-6 and TRBJ1-1; no clear D gene. The CDR3 is 12 amino acids. The germline V gene has CDR1 MNHNY and CDR2 SVGAGI (reference sequence). The germline V and J ends were trimmed by 7 bases and 2 bases, with 8 bases remaining between them.

This clone was seen a single time. The gene calls are TRBV7-2 and TRBJ1-6; 8 positions agree with TRBD1. From germline, CDR1 is SGHTA and CDR2 FQGNSA. With V trimmed by 3 bases and J by 7 bases, 5 bases remained unmatched. The CDR3 runs to 15 residues. The CDR3 nucleotides read TGTGCCAGCAGCTTCGGACAGGGTGCGAATTCACCCCTCCACTTT. It encodes CASSFGQGANSPLHF.

The V and J genes are TRBV27 and TRBJ1-6, with a tentative D call TRBD1 (6 bases). The CDR3 loop spans 14 amino acids. CDR1 is MNHEY and CDR2 is SMNVEV in the germline V gene (reference sequence). Trimming took off 8 bases at V and 3 bases at J, with 11 bases between the two ends. The CDR3 nucleotides are TGTGCCAGCGGTACAGGGCACTATAATTCACCCCTCCACTTT. This encodes CASGTGHYNSPLHF.

This clone was found a few times. The rearrangement joins TRBV5-6 to TRBJ1-1; D may be TRBD1 (5 bases). Deletions cut 0 bases from V and 1 base from J, with 10 bases between. Germline V gene sequence: CDR1 SGHDT, CDR2 YYEEEE. This CDR3 has 15 amino acids. This CDR3 reads CASSLAGRGNTEAFF. The CDR3 bases are TGTGCCAGCAGCTTGGCAGGGCGGGGGAACACTGAAGCTTTCTTT.

The chain links TRBV6-5 to TRBJ1-2; D is unclear. Per the germline V gene, CDR1 is MNHEY and CDR2 is SVGAGI. CDR3 length equals 13 residues. Between the trimmed V and J ends, which lost 2 bases and 2 bases, there was a span of 6 bases. CDR3 protein: CASSYKRNYGYTF. CDR3 in DNA: TGTGCCAGCAGTTACAAGAGGAACTATGGCTACACCTTC.

This sequence joins TRBV6-4 and TRBJ1-6; weak D call: TRBD1 (5 bases). From germline, CDR1 is MRHNA and CDR2 SNTAGT. Trimming shortened V by 6 bases and J by 7 bases, and 13 bases separated the two germline ends. The CDR3 extends over 14 amino acids. The CDR3 DNA sequence: TGTGCCAGCAGCCCAGGGTATCGAAATTCACCCCTCCACTTT. This encodes CASSPGYRNSPLHF.

The chain has TRBV2 and TRBJ1-3; 8 bases are shared with TRBD1. Germline trimming cut 5 bases from V and 5 bases from J; bases unmatched to any gene: 5. The CDR3 contains 14 residues. Germline loops: CDR1 SNHLY, CDR2 FYNNEI. The CDR3 spells CASSLDRERNTIYF. CDR3 bases: TGTGCCAGCAGTTTGGACAGGGAGAGAAACACCATATATTTT.